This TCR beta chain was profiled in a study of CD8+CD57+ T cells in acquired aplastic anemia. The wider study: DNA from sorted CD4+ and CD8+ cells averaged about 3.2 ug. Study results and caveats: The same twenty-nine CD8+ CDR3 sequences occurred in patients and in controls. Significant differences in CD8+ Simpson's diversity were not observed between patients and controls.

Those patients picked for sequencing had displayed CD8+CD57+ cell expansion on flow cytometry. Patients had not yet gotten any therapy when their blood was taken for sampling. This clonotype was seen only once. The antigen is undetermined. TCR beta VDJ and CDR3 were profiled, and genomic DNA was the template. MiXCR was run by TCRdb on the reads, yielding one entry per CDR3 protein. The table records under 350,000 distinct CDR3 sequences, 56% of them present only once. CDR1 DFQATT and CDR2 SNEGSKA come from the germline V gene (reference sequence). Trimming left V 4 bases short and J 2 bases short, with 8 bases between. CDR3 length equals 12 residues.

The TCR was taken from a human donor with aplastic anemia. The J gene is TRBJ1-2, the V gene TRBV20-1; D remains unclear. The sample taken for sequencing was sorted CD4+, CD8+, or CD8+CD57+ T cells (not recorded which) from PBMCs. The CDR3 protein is CSAKPGNYGYTF. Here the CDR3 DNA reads TGCAGTGCTAAGCCGGGGAACTATGGCTACACCTTC.